This T cell receptor (beta chain) appears in the sequencing data of a study of monozygotic twins with inflammatory bowel disease. Reprocessing the 5' RACE reads, TCRdb reports a single entry for every CDR3 protein and omits DNA. Its clone listing holds fewer than 550,000 distinct CDR3 sequences. There are 15 residues in the CDR3. CDR1 KGHSH and CDR2 LQKENI come from the germline V gene. The sequence came from a human donor with ulcerative colitis or Crohn's disease, or a healthy co-twin of an affected twin (not recorded which). J is TRBJ2-1 and V is TRBV18; the TRBD1 assignment by TCRdb is unverifiable without DNA. Sequenced sample: blood. This chain's CDR3 is CASSPTQGSGNEQFF. The full variable domain, in which reference TRBV18 and TRBJ2-1 provide the parts outside the CDR3, is NAGVMQNPRHLVRRRGQEARLRCSPMKGHSHVYWYRQLPEEGLKFMVYLQKENIIDESGMPKERFSAEFPKEGPSILRIQQVVRGDSAAYFCASSPTQGSGNEQFFGPGTRLTVL.